Shown below are 9 T cell receptor beta chains from a single sample sequenced in a study of blood T cell repertoires in COVID-19. Clones were sequenced by immunoSEQ multiplex PCR, and TCRdb holds only the in-frame ones, with some missing. The table lists under 300,000 clones, over 75% of them singletons, with less than 20% in the top ten. Sequences were obtained from PBMCs or T cells enriched from blood (not recorded which). Receptors originate from a man aged 18 to 29 who had recovered from COVID-19.

The CDR3 region has the DNA TGTGCCAGCAGCGGCGACAGGGGGGACACCATATATTTT. Translated, it gives CASSGDRGDTIYF. The rearrangement links TRBV5-5 to TRBJ1-3, with 9 bases matching TRBD1. Trimming cost V 4 bases and J 8 bases; bases outside gene matches: 4. This CDR3 contains 13 residues. The germline V gene encodes CDR1 SGHKS and CDR2 YYEKEE (reference sequence).

The chain recombines TRBV27 with TRBJ2-7, with 7 bases aligning to TRBD2. Per the germline V gene, CDR1 is MNHEY and CDR2 is SMNVEV (reference sequence). Losses at the gene ends were 2 bases for V and 2 bases for J; bases not matched to a gene: 6. The CDR3 totals 15 residues. The CDR3 here is CASSLERDAPYEQYF. The DNA of the CDR3 is TGTGCCAGCAGTTTAGAGCGGGATGCCCCCTACGAGCAGTACTTC.

This chain connects TRBV9 to TRBJ2-5; TRBD2 matches at 8 bases. The CDR3 totals 16 residues. Germline V gene lookup returns CDR1 SGDLS and CDR2 YYNGEE. With 2 bases clipped from V and 5 bases from J, the junction kept 11 bases outside the gene matches. CDR3 nucleotides: TGTGCCAGCAGCGTTGGACTAGCCCCACTTCAGGAGACCCAGTACTTC. Encoded protein: CASSVGLAPLQETQYF.

V usage is TRBV2 and J usage is TRBJ2-4, with 7 positions matching TRBD2. This CDR3 has 17 residues. Germline CDR1 reads SNHLY; CDR2 reads FYNNEI. Trimming took 8 bases from V and 0 from J; bases not matched to a gene: 13. The CDR3 protein is CASGIWGGPIAKNIQYF. Here the CDR3 DNA reads TGTGCCAGCGGGATTTGGGGAGGGCCGATAGCCAAAAACATTCAGTACTTC.

The genes are TRBV18 and TRBJ1-5, with 10 positions matching TRBD1. The germline V gene has CDR1 KGHSH and CDR2 LQKENI. CDR3 length: 17 residues. V trimming: 3 bases; J trimming: 0 bases; junction bases outside the gene matches: 5. CDR3 sequence: CASSPAGTGDSNQPQHF. CDR3 nucleotides: TGTGCCAGCTCACCGGCCGGGACAGGGGATAGCAATCAGCCCCAGCATTTT.

This chain connects TRBV18 to TRBJ1-3; the D gene is possibly TRBD1 (5 bases). Germline lookup yields CDR1 KGHSH and CDR2 LQKENI. The CDR3 has 15 amino acids. Trimming stripped 4 bases from V and 0 bases from J, with 10 bases between. The DNA of the CDR3 is TGTGCCAGCTCACGTGGACAAGACTCTGGAAACACCATATATTTT. It codes for CASSRGQDSGNTIYF.

This chain connects TRBV3-1 (or the pseudogene TRBV3-2) to TRBJ2-5; 11 nucleotides align to TRBD1. With 3 bases clipped from V and 5 bases from J, the junction kept 5 bases outside the gene matches. This CDR3 region has 15 residues. Germline lookup yields CDR1 LGHDT and CDR2 YNNKEL (reference sequence). Here the CDR3 DNA reads TGTGCCAGCAGCCATCCCGGGACAGGGGGGGAGACCCAGTACTTC. It specifies CASSHPGTGGETQYF.

V gene TRBV9 combines with J gene TRBJ2-7; TRBD2 matches at 14 bases. Per germline, CDR1 SGDLS and CDR2 YYNGEE. This CDR3 is 18 amino acids long. V gave up 4 bases and J gave up 2 bases; unmatched junction bases: 11. CDR3 protein: CASSRGTSGSELAYEQYF. CDR3 coding DNA: TGTGCCAGCAGCCGCGGGACTAGCGGGAGTGAGCTGGCCTACGAGCAGTACTTC. Looking up the rest from reference TRBV9 and TRBJ2-7 gives the full variable domain: DSGVTQTPKHLITATGQRVTLRCSPRSGDLSVYWYQQSLDQGLQFLIQYYNGEERAKGNILERFSAQQFPDLHSELNLSSLELGDSALYFCASSRGTSGSELAYEQYFGPGTRLTVT.

In its sample, this clone was seen once. This chain connects TRBV15 to TRBJ1-1, with a weak D call TRBD1 (6 bases). The germline V gene has CDR1 LNHNV and CDR2 YYDKDF (reference sequence). V was cut by 6 bases and J by 6 bases, with 20 bases left in between. The length of the CDR3 is 15 residues. The CDR3 coding sequence is TGTGCCACCAGTCCTATCAGGGGTCCCGCCGCTGAAGCTTTCTTT. It translates to CATSPIRGPAAEAFF.